Below, 22 T cell receptor beta chains from the same sample are listed, as sequenced in a study of spatial heterogeneity in lung cancer. Time point defined: sample taken at primary tumor resection. TCRdb re-derived calls from the 5' RACE reads in MiXCR, one entry per CDR3 protein. This sample has more than 65,000 distinct CDR3 sequences; 8% occur once, and the top ten carry about 6.8%. The sequencing here drew on PBMCs, taken at surgery. The receptor source for this set is a male donor with early-stage non-small cell lung cancer.

This clonotype has at least ten counts. The chain employs TRBV7-9 and TRBJ1-1; D remains ambiguous. From germline, CDR1 is SEHNR and CDR2 FQNEAQ (reference sequence). The CDR3 extends over 11 amino acids. The V gene lost 2 bases and the J gene lost 6 bases, with 4 bases spanning the gap. The CDR3 nucleotides read TGTGCCAGCAGCTTAATGGCTGAAGCTTTCTTT. Encoded protein: CASSLMAEAFF.

The chain combines TRBV7-9 with TRBJ1-3; D unclear. The CDR3 contains 15 residues. Between the trimmed V and J ends, which lost 5 bases and 3 bases, there was a span of 14 bases. Germline V gene data show CDR1 as SEHNR and CDR2 as FQNEAQ (reference sequence). The CDR3 region has the DNA TGTGCCAGCAGCCCAAAAATTAGAATTGGAAACACCATATATTTT. Translating it yields CASSPKIRIGNTIYF.

The chain links TRBV20-1 to TRBJ1-6, with D uncertain. The CDR3 is 15 residues long. Germline values: CDR1 DFQATT, CDR2 SNEGSKA (reference sequence). The V end lost 1 base, the J end lost 10 bases, and 17 bases lay between the germline ends. The CDR3 DNA reads as TGCAGTGCTAGAGCCCTCGGCCACTTTGAGTCACCCCTCCACTTT. Its translation is CSARALGHFESPLHF.

This clonotype was detected ten times or more. The gene calls are TRBV27 and TRBJ1-5; D is perhaps TRBD1 (5 bases). This CDR3 has 15 amino acids. V lost 6 bases to trimming and J lost 2 bases, with 14 bases between them. Germline values: CDR1 MNHEY, CDR2 SMNVEV (reference sequence). This CDR3 reads CASRPGRGGNQPQHF. CDR3 sequence (DNA): TGTGCCAGCAGGCCCGGACGGGGGGGCAATCAGCCCCAGCATTTT.

The chain recombines TRBV18 with TRBJ2-2; tentatively, D is TRBD2 (5 bases). Trimming took off 6 bases at V and 4 bases at J, with 18 bases between the two ends. The germline gives CDR1 KGHSH, CDR2 LQKENI. This CDR3 has 16 residues. CDR3 loop: CASSPPGQAGTGELFF. Here the CDR3 DNA reads TGTGCCAGCTCCCCCCCGGGCCAGGCGGGCACCGGGGAGCTGTTTTTT.

The sample holds many counts of this clonotype. The chain couples TRBV7-8 to TRBJ2-5; TRBD1 agrees at 10 bases. The CDR3 loop spans 16 amino acids. CDR1 SGHVS and CDR2 FQNEAQ come from the germline V gene. V was pared by 5 bases and J by 5 bases, with 11 bases of the junction left unmatched. CDR3 residues: CASSPLTGGMAETQYF. CDR3 nucleotides: TGTGCCAGCAGCCCCCTGACAGGGGGCATGGCGGAGACCCAGTACTTC.

This clonotype was observed at least ten times. The chain employs TRBV2 and TRBJ2-7, with D possibly being TRBD2 (6 bases). The CDR3 is 11 amino acids. Deletions cut 8 bases from V and 3 bases from J, with 8 bases between. Germline V gene lookup returns CDR1 SNHLY and CDR2 FYNNEI. The CDR3 coding sequence is TGTGCCAGCGGGCGGGACTACGAGCAGTACTTC. This encodes CASGRDYEQYF.

This clonotype was found many times. V and J are TRBV11-2 and TRBJ2-5; D may be TRBD2 (6 bases). Between the trimmed V and J ends, which lost 2 bases and 2 bases, there was a span of 12 bases. The CDR3 has 15 amino acids. CDR1 is SGHAT and CDR2 is FQNNGV in the germline V gene. The CDR3 sequence is CASSLLLADQETQYF. The CDR3 DNA reads TGTGCCAGCAGCTTACTCTTAGCGGATCAAGAGACCCAGTACTTC.

This clonotype came up many times. The chain combines TRBV2 with TRBJ2-3; TRBD1 agrees at 7 bases. CDR3 length equals 15 residues. Germline lookup yields CDR1 SNHLY and CDR2 FYNNEI. With V trimmed by 4 bases and J by 2 bases, 6 bases remained unmatched. The DNA for the CDR3 is TGTGCCAGCAGTGGAGGGCAGGGGGTCACAGATACGCAGTATTTT. This encodes CASSGGQGVTDTQYF.

In the case of this clonotype: The CDR3 does not end in the conserved phenylalanine or tryptophan, so this is likely a read error. This chain links TRBV6-2 or TRBV6-3 with TRBJ2-3; D perhaps matches TRBD2 (6 bases). Germline loops: CDR1 MNHEY, CDR2 SVGEGT. V was clipped by 2 bases and J by 4 bases, with 19 bases between them. The CDR3 extends over 17 amino acids. The CDR3 DNA reads as TGTGCCAGCAGTTACAAGGAGGGATCCAGACGGCCAGATACGCAGTATTTG. Protein product: CASSYKEGSRRPDTQYL.

This clonotype has more than one count but fewer than ten. The rearrangement joins TRBV7-2 to TRBJ2-4, with D perhaps being TRBD1 or TRBD2 (5 bases each). Trimming stripped 5 bases from V and 7 bases from J, with 15 bases between. The CDR3 sequence is 14 residues long. Looked up from germline, CDR1 is SGHTA and CDR2 is FQGNSA. The CDR3 DNA is TGTGCCAGCAGCCCCAGCGGTTGGGGGAACATTCAGTACTTC. It yields the protein CASSPSGWGNIQYF.

This clonotype came up many times. V gene TRBV12-3 or TRBV12-4 combines with J gene TRBJ2-2; D uncertain. CDR3 length equals 12 residues. With 1 base removed from V and 6 bases from J, the gap between germline ends came to 3 bases. The CDR3 bases are TGTGCCAGCAGTTTAGACCCCGGGGAGCTGTTTTTT. Amino acid sequence: CASSLDPGELFF.

This clonotype was counted between two and nine times. The gene calls are TRBV21-1 and TRBJ2-7; the D call TRBD1 from the table was never checked on the DNA. TRBV21-1 is assigned pseudogene status. The CDR3 is made up of 18 amino acids. The CDR3 bases are TGTGCCAGCAGCAAAGGCCCGAATCCGACTCTACAGGCCTACGAGCAGTACTTC. This codes for CASSKGPNPTLQAYEQYF.

In this sample, this clonotype turned up many times. The chain recombines TRBV2 with TRBJ1-5; no clear D. The germline CDR1 and CDR2 sequences are SNHLY and FYNNEI. V lost 3 bases and J 5 bases, leaving 2 bases between the germline ends. The CDR3 loop spans 11 amino acids. This chain's CDR3 is CASSDDQPQHF. CDR3 bases: TGTGCCAGCAGTGACGATCAGCCCCAGCATTTT. Together with reference TRBV2 and TRBJ1-5, the CDR3 gives the full variable domain: EPEVTQTPSHQVTQMGQEVILRCVPISNHLYFYWYRQILGQKVEFLVSFYNNEISEKSEIFDDQFSVERPDGSNFTLKIRSTKLEDSAMYFCASSDDQPQHFGDGTRLSIL.

This clonotype showed up many times. The chain has TRBV29-1 and TRBJ1-1; no firm D call. This CDR3 is 12 amino acids long. Trimming shortened V by 5 bases and J by 1 base, and 8 bases separated the two germline ends. Germline V CDR1 and CDR2: SQVTM, ANQGSEA. CDR3 in DNA: TGCAGCGTTCGGTGGCGGAACACTGAAGCTTTCTTT. It encodes CSVRWRNTEAFF. The full variable domain, with the rest looked up from reference TRBV29-1 and TRBJ1-1, is SAVISQKPSRDICQRGTSLTIQCQVDSQVTMMFWYRQQPGQSLTLIATANQGSEATYESGFVIDKFPISRPNLTFSTLTVSNMSPEDSSIYLCSVRWRNTEAFFGQGTRLTVV.

V and J are TRBV11-2 and TRBJ2-7; a possible D gene is TRBD1 (6 bases). Between the trimmed V and J ends, which lost 5 bases and 5 bases, there was a span of 13 bases. Germline V gene sequence: CDR1 SGHAT, CDR2 FQNNGV. CDR3 length equals 13 residues. The chain's CDR3 is CASSMLRGHEQYF. CDR3 bases: TGTGCCAGCAGCATGCTCAGGGGCCACGAGCAGTACTTC.

The J gene is TRBJ1-2, the V gene TRBV29-1; D gene ambiguous. CDR1 SQVTM and CDR2 ANQGSEA come from the germline V gene. Trimming took 6 bases from V and 8 from J, leaving 16 bases between them. There are 12 residues in the CDR3. DNA of the CDR3: TGCAGCGTGGTCGACACCAAAACAGGCTACACCTTC. Amino acid sequence: CSVVDTKTGYTF.

This clonotype was observed many times. The rearrangement uses TRBV11-2 and TRBJ1-2; possible D gene TRBD1, 5 bases. V lost 6 bases, J lost 8 bases, and 22 bases lay in between. This CDR3 comprises 15 residues. Germline lookup yields CDR1 SGHAT and CDR2 FQNNGV. CDR3 sequence (DNA): TGTGCCAGCAGTCCTCTTGGAGGGGCGAAGGGAGGCTACACCTTC. This sequence encodes CASSPLGGAKGGYTF. The entire variable domain, with the rest obtained from reference TRBV11-2 and TRBJ1-2, is as follows: EAGVAQSPRYKIIEKRQSVAFWCNPISGHATLYWYQQILGQGPKLLIQFQNNGVVDDSQLPKDRFSAERLKGVDSTLKIQPAKLEDSAVYLCASSPLGGAKGGYTFGSGTRLTVV.

This chain's CDR3 is CASSLGGQVSYEQYF. CDR3 bases: TGTGCCAGCAGCTTAGGGGGACAGGTATCCTACGAGCAGTACTTC. The chain carries TRBV7-2 and TRBJ2-7; 8 bases match TRBD1. With 1 base clipped from V and 1 base from J, the junction kept 3 bases outside the gene matches. CDR1 is SGHTA, CDR2 FQGNSA, per germline. The CDR3 spans 15 residues. Supplemented by reference TRBV7-2 and TRBJ2-7, the full variable domain reads GAGVSQSPSNKVTEKGKDVELRCDPISGHTALYWYRQSLGQGLEFLIYFQGNSAPDKSGLPSDRFSAERTGGSVSTLTIQRTQQEDSAVYLCASSLGGQVSYEQYFGPGTRLTVT.

The V and J genes are TRBV9 and TRBJ2-2, with TRBD2 matching over 10 bases. V lost 0 bases and J lost 5; bases outside the gene matches: 7. The CDR3 has 17 residues. The germline gives CDR1 SGDLS, CDR2 YYNGEE. In DNA, the CDR3 is TGTGCCAGCAGCGTAGCCCTCCCTAGCGGGGGTACCGGGGAGCTGTTTTTT. Its translation is CASSVALPSGGTGELFF. The whole variable domain, filled in from reference TRBV9 and TRBJ2-2, reads DSGVTQTPKHLITATGQRVTLRCSPRSGDLSVYWYQQSLDQGLQFLIQYYNGEERAKGNILERFSAQQFPDLHSELNLSSLELGDSALYFCASSVALPSGGTGELFFGEGSRLTVL.

The V and J genes are TRBV12-3 or TRBV12-4 and TRBJ2-1; the D is unclear. Trimming took off 6 bases at V and 9 bases at J, with 18 bases between the two ends. The CDR3 has 14 residues. The CDR3 DNA reads TGTGCCAGCAGGGCTTCGGCCCCGTATGGTGAGCAGTTCTTC. This sequence encodes CASRASAPYGEQFF.

This clonotype was recorded many times. This chain joins TRBV20-1 and TRBJ2-1; D is perhaps TRBD2 (6 bases). Germline V gene sequence: CDR1 DFQATT, CDR2 SNEGSKA (reference sequence). Trimming removed 6 bases at V and 7 bases at J, with 16 bases between. This CDR3 spans 13 amino acids. The CDR3 spells CSATRLVQNEQFF. The CDR3 coding sequence is TGCAGTGCGACCCGACTAGTACAGAATGAGCAGTTCTTC.